This T cell receptor beta chain was captured by sequencing in a study of control samples from healthy donors and cancer patients. Only in-frame clones appear in the TCRdb table, and some are missing; sequencing was by immunoSEQ multiplex PCR. Of tens of thousands of clones in the sample, 88% were seen once. There are 14 residues in the CDR3. Trimming shortened V by 4 bases and J by 0 bases, and 7 bases separated the two germline ends. Germline V CDR1 and CDR2: SGHAT, FQNNGV. This TCR came from a woman between 70 and 85 years old in good health. This sequence joins TRBV11-2 and TRBJ2-4, with no clear D. Material for sequencing was blood. Here the CDR3 reads CASSSRLAKNIQYF. CDR3 bases: TGTGCCAGCAGCTCCCGACTAGCCAAAAACATTCAGTACTTC.